The 30 T cell receptor beta chains reported below all come from one sample, sequenced in a study of OX40 agonist ivuxolimab in advanced cancers. The protocol was immunoSEQ multiplex PCR, while the TCRdb copy is restricted to in-frame clones and leaves out a portion. This table has about 83,000 clones, approximately 84% appearing once. Material: CD4+ or CD8+ T cells sorted from blood, obtained in a trial of the OX40 agonist ivuxolimab. These receptors were taken from an adult with an advanced solid tumor such as melanoma, head and neck, liver or kidney cancer.

The rearrangement links TRBV6-5 to TRBJ1-5; 7 positions match TRBD1. Germline V gene sequence: CDR1 MNHEY, CDR2 SVGAGI. The CDR3 totals 14 residues. V dropped 7 bases and J dropped 4; count of bases not matched to a gene: 7. CDR3 coding DNA: TGTGCCAGCAAAGTACAGGGGCTTAATCAGCCCCAGCATTTT. Its protein product is CASKVQGLNQPQHF.

The chain uses TRBV18 and TRBJ2-2, with D perhaps TRBD1 (5 bases). V lost 2 bases to trimming and J lost 7 bases, with 11 bases between them. The germline V gene encodes CDR1 KGHSH and CDR2 LQKENI. The CDR3 is 14 amino acids. The CDR3 coding sequence is TGTGCCAGCTCACCAGGGCAGGGCAGCGGGGAGCTGTTTTTT. This sequence encodes CASSPGQGSGELFF. Full variable domain (remainder filled in from reference TRBV18 and TRBJ2-2): NAGVMQNPRHLVRRRGQEARLRCSPMKGHSHVYWYRQLPEEGLKFMVYLQKENIIDESGMPKERFSAEFPKEGPSILRIQQVVRGDSAAYFCASSPGQGSGELFFGEGSRLTVL.

The gene calls are TRBV9 and TRBJ1-4; 7 bases fit TRBD1. The CDR3 length is 15 residues. The germline V gene encodes CDR1 SGDLS and CDR2 YYNGEE. V lost 3 bases and J lost 8; bases outside the gene matches: 10. The CDR3 region has the DNA TGTGCCAGCAGCGGAGGACAGGCCTCGTCGGAAAAACTGTTTTTT. Its translation: CASSGGQASSEKLFF.

CDR3 residues: CASSYDRGGQETQYF. CDR3 nucleotides: TGTGCCAGCAGTTACGACAGGGGAGGACAAGAGACCCAGTACTTC. This chain joins TRBV6-6 and TRBJ2-5; 8 nucleotides match TRBD1. This CDR3 is 15 amino acids long. With V trimmed by 2 bases and J by 2 bases, 4 bases remained unmatched. Germline loops: CDR1 MNHNY, CDR2 SVGAGI (reference sequence).

The CDR3 DNA follows: TGTGCCACCAGCAGAGTGGGGACAGGTCACCGTATTGGCAACTATGGCTACACCTTC. Its translation is CATSRVGTGHRIGNYGYTF. The chain combines TRBV15 with TRBJ1-2, with TRBD1 identical over 8 bases. CDR3 length equals 19 residues. The V and J ends lost 1 base and 2 bases, in that order; junction bases with no gene match: 15. Germline V gene lookup returns CDR1 LNHNV and CDR2 YYDKDF (reference sequence).

This chain connects TRBV4-2 to TRBJ2-6; a weak D match, TRBD1 (6 bases). V was pared by 4 bases and J by 2 bases, with 9 bases between. Germline-derived CDR1 and CDR2 are LGHNA and YNFKEQ. The CDR3 totals 15 residues. This CDR3 is CASSLQGAGANVLTF. DNA for the CDR3: TGTGCCAGCAGCCTACAGGGAGCTGGGGCCAACGTCCTGACTTTC.

The rearrangement joins TRBV14 to TRBJ1-2; no definite D call. CDR1 SGHDN and CDR2 FVKESK come from the germline V gene. The CDR3 covers 13 residues. V gave up 4 bases and J gave up 6 bases, with 12 bases separating them. The CDR3, as DNA: TGTGCCAGCAGCCCGGACTATAAACATGGCTACACCTTC. As protein: CASSPDYKHGYTF.

The chain recombines TRBV5-1 with TRBJ2-7, with a possible D match to TRBD1 (5 bases). The germline V and J ends were trimmed by 0 bases and 3 bases, with 13 bases remaining between them. The CDR3 has 15 residues. Looked up from germline, CDR1 is SGHRS and CDR2 is YFSETQ. Written as DNA, the CDR3 is TGCGCCAGCAGCTTGGGGGCAGGGTTGGACTACGAGCAGTACTTC. Translating gives CASSLGAGLDYEQYF.

This chain uses TRBV7-2 with TRBJ1-4; 7 bases are shared with TRBD1. The CDR3 contains 17 residues. Trimming at V came to 0 bases and at J to 0 bases, leaving 4 bases not matched to a gene. Germline V gene sequence: CDR1 SGHTA, CDR2 FQGNSA. The chain's CDR3 is CASSLAKRGPTNEKLFF. The CDR3 coding sequence is TGTGCCAGCAGCTTAGCGAAGAGGGGGCCAACTAATGAAAAACTGTTTTTT.

The chain carries TRBV27 and TRBJ1-1; D might be TRBD1 (5 bases). The CDR3 runs to 13 residues. V shed 5 bases and J shed 6 bases, with 13 bases lying between them. Germline CDR1 MNHEY, CDR2 SMNVEV (reference sequence). This CDR3 is CASSGGVPAEAFF. CDR3 nucleotides: TGTGCCAGCAGTGGGGGAGTGCCCGCTGAAGCTTTCTTT.

V usage is TRBV27 and J usage is TRBJ1-2; D remains unclear. Trimming removed 3 bases from V and 4 bases from J, with 18 bases in between. CDR1 is MNHEY, CDR2 SMNVEV, per germline (reference sequence). The CDR3 is 16 amino acids. DNA of the CDR3: TGTGCCAGCAGTTTTTGGGCAGAAGGTTCCCTCTATGGCTACACCTTC. It specifies CASSFWAEGSLYGYTF.

CDR3 residues: CASTLAGGSGANVLTF. CDR3 DNA sequence: TGTGCCAGCACCCTAGCGGGAGGTTCCGGGGCCAACGTCCTGACTTTC. The chain employs TRBV7-2 and TRBJ2-6; 11 bases line up with TRBD2. The CDR3 consists of 16 residues. Germline V lookup: CDR1 SGHTA, CDR2 FQGNSA. After removal of 7 bases from V and 4 bases from J, the junction contained 6 bases not matched to a gene.

A single count supports this clone. The V call is TRBV7-9, the J call TRBJ1-5; 8 nucleotides match TRBD1. V shed 5 bases, J shed 3 bases, and the junction held 6 bases outside the gene matches. Germline loops: CDR1 SEHNR, CDR2 FQNEAQ (reference sequence). The CDR3 spans 15 residues. For the CDR3, the DNA is TGTGCCAGCAGCCACAGGGGGGATATCAATCAGCCCCAGCATTTT. It encodes CASSHRGDINQPQHF.

V is TRBV4-1 and J is TRBJ2-7; perhaps TRBD1 as D (6 bases). There are 16 residues in the CDR3. V was trimmed by 0 bases and J by 6 bases, leaving 18 bases between them. The germline gives CDR1 MGHRA, CDR2 YSYEKL. In nucleotides, the CDR3 is TGCGCCAGCAGCCAAGATCCTCGCACAGGGCGGTTCGAGCAGTACTTC. It is translated as CASSQDPRTGRFEQYF.

V and J are TRBV6-1 and TRBJ2-3; 9 nucleotides line up with TRBD1. The germline gives CDR1 MNHNS, CDR2 SASEGT. CDR3 size: 14 residues. Losses at the gene ends were 5 bases for V and 1 base for J; bases not matched to a gene: 1. The CDR3 spells CASSWDRGTDTQYF. The CDR3, as DNA: TGTGCCAGCAGTTGGGACAGGGGCACAGATACGCAGTATTTT.

The genes are TRBV5-4 and TRBJ2-1; 12 positions match TRBD2. The CDR3 is 16 residues long. The V and J ends lost 0 bases and 9 bases, in that order; junction bases with no gene match: 7. In germline, CDR1 is SGHNT, CDR2 YYREEE (reference sequence). In nucleotides, the CDR3 is TGTGCCAGCAGCTTGGACCTAGCGGGAGGGTTTAGTGAGCAGTTCTTC. The encoded protein is CASSLDLAGGFSEQFF.

V is TRBV2 and J is TRBJ1-2, with 9 bases that match TRBD1. Germline V gene data show CDR1 as SNHLY and CDR2 as FYNNEI. V dropped 4 bases and J dropped 6; count of bases not matched to a gene: 6. This CDR3 region has 14 residues. CDR3: CASSVLGTGNGYTF. CDR3 in DNA: TGTGCCAGCAGTGTTCTCGGGACAGGGAATGGCTACACCTTC.

J is TRBJ1-1 and V is TRBV28; 11 bases line up with TRBD1. The length of the CDR3 is 17 residues. V dropped 5 bases and J dropped 1; count of bases not matched to a gene: 9. Germline-derived CDR1 and CDR2 are MDHEN and SYDVKM. The CDR3 nucleotides are TGTGCCAGCAGTCGGACAGGGGGCGTCCGGAGGAACACTGAAGCTTTCTTT. It encodes CASSRTGGVRRNTEAFF.

This chain connects TRBV29-1 to TRBJ2-3, with D possibly being TRBD1 (5 bases). Trimming stripped 7 bases from V and 2 bases from J, with 10 bases between. The CDR3 extends over 12 amino acids. CDR1 is SQVTM and CDR2 is ANQGSEA in the germline V gene. CDR3 sequence: CSGDSSTDTQYF. The CDR3 DNA follows: TGCAGCGGCGACAGCTCCACAGATACGCAGTATTTT.

The chain uses TRBV27 and TRBJ1-5; no firm D call. This CDR3 spans 13 amino acids. The V and J ends lost 2 bases and 2 bases respectively, with 4 bases between them. Germline V gene sequence: CDR1 MNHEY, CDR2 SMNVEV (reference sequence). In DNA, the CDR3 is TGTGCCAGCAGTTTAATTGGCAATCAGCCCCAGCATTTT. This gives the protein CASSLIGNQPQHF.

The chain uses TRBV7-8 and TRBJ1-5, with D uncertain. This CDR3 is built from 16 residues. The V gene lost 0 bases and the J gene lost 7 bases, with 16 bases spanning the gap. The germline V gene has CDR1 SGHVS and CDR2 FQNEAQ. The CDR3, as DNA: TGTGCCAGCAGCTTAGCCGTGGGTACCGTAGGGCAGCCCCAGCATTTT. Translating gives CASSLAVGTVGQPQHF.

V gene TRBV5-1 combines with J gene TRBJ2-1, with 7 bases identical to TRBD1. CDR3 length: 13 residues. The ends lost 0 bases at V and 6 bases at J; junction bases unmatched: 0. Germline CDR1 is SGHRS and CDR2 is YFSETQ. CDR3 DNA: TGCGCCAGCAGCTTGGAGGGGGCCAATGAGCAGTTCTTC. This encodes CASSLEGANEQFF. Looking up the rest from reference TRBV5-1 and TRBJ2-1 gives the full variable domain: KAGVTQTPRYLIKTRGQQVTLSCSPISGHRSVSWYQQTPGQGLQFLFEYFSETQRNKGNFPGRFSGRQFSNSRSEMNVSTLELGDSALYLCASSLEGANEQFFGPGTRLTVL.

A remark on this clone: The sample holds other DNA sequences that translate to the same CDR3. CDR3 DNA sequence: TGTGCCAGCAGTGAAGCGGGGGGCCGGCAGCCCCAGCATTTT. Residues: CASSEAGGRQPQHF. This chain connects TRBV6-1 to TRBJ1-5, with D possibly matching TRBD1 (6 bases). The germline gives CDR1 MNHNS, CDR2 SASEGT. V was shortened by 0 bases and J by 7 bases, with 10 bases between the two germline ends. The length of the CDR3 is 14 residues.

The V call is TRBV7-3, the J call TRBJ2-5; D gene uncertain. This CDR3 is 13 amino acids long. CDR1 and CDR2 from the germline V gene are SGHTA and FQGTGA. The germline V and J ends were trimmed by 1 base and 5 bases, with 8 bases remaining between them. CDR3 coding DNA: TGTGCCAGCAGCTTAAGGGTGCTTGAGACCCAGTACTTC. It encodes CASSLRVLETQYF.

This clone was counted only a few times. The CDR3 loop is CASRQATGGGPQHF. As DNA, the CDR3 is TGTGCCAGCAGGCAAGCGACAGGGGGGGGGCCCCAGCATTTT. This rearrangement joins TRBV2 to TRBJ1-5; 9 positions match TRBD1. This CDR3 region has 14 residues. The germline V gene has CDR1 SNHLY and CDR2 FYNNEI. The V gene end was trimmed by 6 bases and the J gene end by 9 bases; junction bases not matched to a gene: 9.

Ten or more counts support this clone. J is TRBJ1-1 and V is TRBV30; D call uncertain. CDR3 length: 11 residues. The ends were cut back, 8 bases at V and 5 bases at J, with 12 bases in the middle. Germline CDR1 GTSNPN, CDR2 SVGIG (reference sequence). Here the CDR3 DNA reads TGTGCCGCCCTCGGGGATACTGAAGCTTTCTTT. Translation: CAALGDTEAFF.

The chain recombines TRBV5-1 with TRBJ2-7; D possibly corresponds to TRBD2 (5 bases). This CDR3 spans 14 amino acids. Germline loops: CDR1 SGHRS, CDR2 YFSETQ. With 2 bases removed from V and 11 bases from J, the gap between germline ends came to 20 bases. The CDR3 DNA is TGCGCCAGCAGCTTAGGGCGATTACAAGCGGAGGAGTACTTC. It specifies CASSLGRLQAEEYF.

The CDR3 nucleotides read TGTGCCAGTAGTGTCGGACGGCATAAGTCGACCTCTGGGGCCAACGTCCTGACTTTC. Encoded protein: CASSVGRHKSTSGANVLTF. V is TRBV19 and J is TRBJ2-6; unclear D gene. This CDR3 region has 19 residues. Trimming removed 5 bases from V and 0 bases from J, with 20 bases in between. Germline loops: CDR1 LNHDA, CDR2 SQIVND (reference sequence).

The chain joins TRBV19 to TRBJ2-2; D might be TRBD2 (5 bases). Germline-derived CDR1 and CDR2 are LNHDA and SQIVND (reference sequence). The CDR3 totals 15 residues. Trimming shortened V by 4 bases and J by 5 bases, and 14 bases separated the two germline ends. The CDR3 loop is CASSNRETITGELFF. In DNA, the CDR3 is TGTGCCAGTAGTAATAGGGAGACTATTACCGGGGAGCTGTTTTTT.

The rearrangement links TRBV7-3 to TRBJ2-3, with TRBD2 matching 12 bases. This CDR3 comprises 17 residues. Germline lookup yields CDR1 SGHTA and CDR2 FQGTGA. Losses at the gene ends were 5 bases for V and 1 base for J; bases not matched to a gene: 7. The DNA of the CDR3 is TGTGCCAGCAGCACTCGACTAGCGGGGGATCGCACAGATACGCAGTATTTT. Its protein is CASSTRLAGDRTDTQYF.